This TCR beta chain was recorded in a study of a mutant IDH1 vaccine in newly diagnosed glioma. Turning to the study itself: There were approximately 62% males and roughly 38% females among treated patients, whose mean age was about 44 years.

Trimming removed 4 bases at V and 4 bases at J, with 6 bases between. CDR1 is SGHRS and CDR2 is YFSETQ in the germline V gene. The CDR3 length is 12 residues. Clones were sequenced by immunoSEQ multiplex PCR, and TCRdb holds only the in-frame ones, with some missing. The sample includes around 88,000 clones, roughly 75% of them seen just once. Noted time point: baseline, week 1 (first vaccination visit). Specified treatment: pre-vaccination baseline after standard-of-care therapy. Astrocytomas that were new, WHO grade 3 or 4, IDH1-mutant and ATRX-lost were present in the donors. As for this clone: What it binds is not known.

Notes on the study in general: Researchers report vaccine-induced immune responses in less than 95% of patients. Pseudoprogression seemingly bore no relation to changes in top peripheral T cell clonotypes.

This chain connects TRBV5-1 to TRBJ2-1; unclear D gene. The TCR originated in a man in his forties or fifties with glioma. The specimen comprised PBMCs, sampled from a glioma patient treated with radiotherapy, temozolomide or both. The CDR3 nucleotides are TGCGCCAGCAGCGGAATATACAATGAGCAGTTCTTC. Translation gives CASSGIYNEQFF.